What follows are 7 T cell receptor beta chains derived from one specimen sequenced in a study of human T cells and chemical hapten exposure. TCRdb used MiXCR to reprocess the RACE reads, holding one entry per CDR3 protein. The sample gives 150,000 to 200,000 distinct CDR3 sequences, more than 25% of which show up once; just under 3% is in the top ten. The time point was: pre-sensitization, week 0. This sample's treatment: therapeutic diphenylcyclopropenone sensitization with weekly scalp DPC. Sequencing used whole blood, obtained in connection with sensitization to the hapten diphenylcyclopropenone (DPC). The receptors stem from a woman in her twenties or thirties with alopecia areata. Some clones in this sample may be carry-over from other donors' samples.

CDR3 coding DNA: TGTGCCAGCAGCCGGGGGGGACAGACCCTCTCCTACGAGCAGTACTTC. Amino acids: CASSRGGQTLSYEQYF. The chain combines TRBV3-1 with TRBJ2-7; D possibly uses TRBD1 or TRBD2 (7 bases each). Germline V gene data show CDR1 as LGHDT and CDR2 as YNNKEL (reference sequence). V lost 4 bases and J 0 bases, leaving 16 bases between the germline ends. The CDR3 covers 16 residues.

This chain uses TRBV11-2 with TRBJ2-3; 11 bases map to TRBD2. After removal of 2 bases from V and 4 bases from J, the junction contained 5 bases not matched to a gene. CDR1 and CDR2 (germline): SGHAT, FQNNGV. The CDR3 is made up of 16 amino acids. CDR3 amino acids: CASSLSLAGGSDTQYF. The CDR3 nucleotides are TGTGCCAGCAGCTTATCGCTAGCGGGAGGTTCAGATACGCAGTATTTT. The whole variable domain, remainder taken from reference TRBV11-2 and TRBJ2-3, is EAGVAQSPRYKIIEKRQSVAFWCNPISGHATLYWYQQILGQGPKLLIQFQNNGVVDDSQLPKDRFSAERLKGVDSTLKIQPAKLEDSAVYLCASSLSLAGGSDTQYFGPGTRLTVL.

This chain connects TRBV7-2 to TRBJ2-2; TRBD2 matches 12 bases. The germline CDR1 and CDR2 sequences are SGHTA and FQGNSA. V shed 5 bases and J 5 bases; nucleotides not matched to a gene: 3. The CDR3 spans 15 residues. For the CDR3, the DNA is TGTGCCAGCAGCCCTAGCGGGGGGGGGACCGGGGAGCTGTTTTTT. Translating gives CASSPSGGGTGELFF.

This chain connects TRBV5-6 to TRBJ2-7; D gene uncertain. Germline V gives CDR1 SGHDT, CDR2 YYEEEE. CDR3 length: 14 amino acids. V lost 1 base and J lost 2, with 10 bases in between. The DNA of the CDR3 is TGTGCCAGCAGCTTGTTAGAAGTACCCTACGAGCAGTACTTC. Translating it yields CASSLLEVPYEQYF.

There are a few counts of this clonotype. V usage is TRBV6-1 and J usage is TRBJ1-6, with TRBD1 identical over 7 bases. Germline CDR1 MNHNS, CDR2 SASEGT. The trim removed 5 bases at V and 10 bases at J, leaving 8 bases unmatched. This CDR3 contains 14 residues. The CDR3 nucleotides are TGTGCCAGCAGTCATCAGGGGGTAAGGTCACCCCTCCACTTT. Its protein is CASSHQGVRSPLHF.

This chain joins TRBV7-2 and TRBJ1-1; D remains ambiguous. Trimming took off 3 bases at V and 4 bases at J, with 12 bases between the two ends. CDR3 length equals 14 residues. Per germline, CDR1 SGHTA and CDR2 FQGNSA. This CDR3 reads CASSFGSMGTEAFF. For the CDR3, the DNA is TGTGCCAGCAGCTTCGGGAGTATGGGCACTGAAGCTTTCTTT.

In its sample, this clonotype was seen a few times. The chain joins TRBV5-1 to TRBJ1-2; D is unresolved. The CDR3 totals 14 residues. CDR1 and CDR2 from the germline V gene are SGHRS and YFSETQ. V lost 4 bases, J lost 8 bases, and 18 bases lay in between. As DNA, the CDR3 is TGCGCCAGCAGCCTGACTCCTACTACGTCCGGCTACACCTTC. It codes for CASSLTPTTSGYTF.